This T cell receptor (beta chain) was captured in a study of cytomegalovirus exposure and HLA in healthy donors. The trim removed 1 base at V and 5 bases at J, leaving 5 bases unmatched. Germline V gives CDR1 LGHNA, CDR2 YNFKEQ. The CDR3 loop spans 16 amino acids. The study ran its PCR with 60 Vbeta and 13 Jbeta primers. Here immunoSEQ multiplex PCR was the method, and the copy in TCRdb shows in-frame clones only, minus some. This sample has fewer than 150,000 clones; around 77% occur once, and the top ten carry roughly 5.9%. The V and J genes are TRBV4-2 and TRBJ2-1; 10 bases are shared with TRBD1. The sample was PBMCs. This TCR was sampled from a woman younger than 45 in good health and CMV-seropositive. DNA of the CDR3: TGTGCCAGCAGCCAAGGCCCCGGGACAGGGGACAATGAGCAGTTCTTC. Encoded protein: CASSQGPGTGDNEQFF.